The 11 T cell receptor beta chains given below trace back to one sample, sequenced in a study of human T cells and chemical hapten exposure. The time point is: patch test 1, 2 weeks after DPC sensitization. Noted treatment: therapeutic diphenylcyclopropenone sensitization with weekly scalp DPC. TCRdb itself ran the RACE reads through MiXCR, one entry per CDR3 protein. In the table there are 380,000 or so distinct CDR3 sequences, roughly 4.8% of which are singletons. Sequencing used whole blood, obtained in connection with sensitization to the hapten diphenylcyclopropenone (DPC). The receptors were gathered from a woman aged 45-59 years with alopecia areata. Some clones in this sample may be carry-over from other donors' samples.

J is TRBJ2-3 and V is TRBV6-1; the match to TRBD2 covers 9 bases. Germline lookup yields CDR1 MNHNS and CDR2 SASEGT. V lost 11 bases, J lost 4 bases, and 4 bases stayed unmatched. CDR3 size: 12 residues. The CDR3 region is CAGSGRSDTQYF. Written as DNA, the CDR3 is TGTGCCGGAAGCGGGAGGTCAGATACGCAGTATTTT.

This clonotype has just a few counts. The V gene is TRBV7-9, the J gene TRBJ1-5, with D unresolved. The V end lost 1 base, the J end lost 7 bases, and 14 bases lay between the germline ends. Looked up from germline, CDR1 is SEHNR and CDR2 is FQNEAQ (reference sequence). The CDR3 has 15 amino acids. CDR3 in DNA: TGTGCCAGCAGCTTAGGCCTTGGGGTATTCCAGCCCCAGCATTTT. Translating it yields CASSLGLGVFQPQHF.

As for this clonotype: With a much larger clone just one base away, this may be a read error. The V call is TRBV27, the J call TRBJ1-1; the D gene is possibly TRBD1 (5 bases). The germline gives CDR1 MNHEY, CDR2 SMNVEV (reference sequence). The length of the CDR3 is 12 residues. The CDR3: CAGSLRGAEAFF. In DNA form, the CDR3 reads TGTGCCGGCAGTTTACGGGGGGCTGAAGCTTTCTTT.

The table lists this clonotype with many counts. CDR3 nucleotides: TGTGCCAGCAGTTTGGGTTTCCGCAATGAGCAGTTCTTC. Protein: CASSLGFRNEQFF. The chain is built from TRBV6-2 or TRBV6-3 and TRBJ2-1; D is unclear. CDR3 length equals 13 residues. Germline lookup yields CDR1 MNHEY and CDR2 SVGEGT. Trimming left V 4 bases short and J 6 bases short, with 10 bases between.

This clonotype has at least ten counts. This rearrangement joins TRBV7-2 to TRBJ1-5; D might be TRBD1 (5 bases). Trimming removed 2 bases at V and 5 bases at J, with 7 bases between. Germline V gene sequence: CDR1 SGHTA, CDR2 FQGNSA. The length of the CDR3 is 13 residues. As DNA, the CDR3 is TGTGCCAGCAGCTTATCCAGGGATCAGCCCCAGCATTTT. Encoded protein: CASSLSRDQPQHF.

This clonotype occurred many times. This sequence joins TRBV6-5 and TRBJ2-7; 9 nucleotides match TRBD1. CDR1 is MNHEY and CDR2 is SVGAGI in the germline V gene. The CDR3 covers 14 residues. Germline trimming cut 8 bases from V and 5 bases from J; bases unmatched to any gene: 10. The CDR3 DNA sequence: TGTGCCAGCTCTCGCGGGACAGGGCGCGACGAGCAGTACTTC. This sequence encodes CASSRGTGRDEQYF.

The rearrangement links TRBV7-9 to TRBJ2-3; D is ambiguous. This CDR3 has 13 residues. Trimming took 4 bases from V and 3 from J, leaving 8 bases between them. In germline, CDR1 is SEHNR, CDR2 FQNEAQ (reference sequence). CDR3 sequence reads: CASSSTWTDTQYF. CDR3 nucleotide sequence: TGTGCCAGCAGCTCAACCTGGACAGATACGCAGTATTTT.

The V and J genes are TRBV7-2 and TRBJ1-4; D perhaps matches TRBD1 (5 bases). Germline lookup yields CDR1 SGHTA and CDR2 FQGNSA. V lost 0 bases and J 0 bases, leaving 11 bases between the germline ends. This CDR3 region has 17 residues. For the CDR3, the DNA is TGTGCCAGCAGCTTAGCTGGGGCATCTACAACTAATGAAAAACTGTTTTTT. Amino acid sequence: CASSLAGASTTNEKLFF.

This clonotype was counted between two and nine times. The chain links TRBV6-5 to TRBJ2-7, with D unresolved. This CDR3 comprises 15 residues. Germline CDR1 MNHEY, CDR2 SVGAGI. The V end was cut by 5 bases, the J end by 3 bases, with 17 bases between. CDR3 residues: CASSLSRNLFYEQYF. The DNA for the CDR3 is TGTGCCAGCAGTCTAAGCCGTAACCTTTTCTACGAGCAGTACTTC.

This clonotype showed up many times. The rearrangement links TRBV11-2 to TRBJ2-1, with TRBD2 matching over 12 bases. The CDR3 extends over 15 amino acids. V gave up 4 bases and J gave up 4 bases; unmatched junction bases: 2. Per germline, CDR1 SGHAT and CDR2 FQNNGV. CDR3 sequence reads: CASSSTSGGYNEQFF. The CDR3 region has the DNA TGTGCCAGCAGCTCGACTAGCGGGGGTTACAATGAGCAGTTCTTC.

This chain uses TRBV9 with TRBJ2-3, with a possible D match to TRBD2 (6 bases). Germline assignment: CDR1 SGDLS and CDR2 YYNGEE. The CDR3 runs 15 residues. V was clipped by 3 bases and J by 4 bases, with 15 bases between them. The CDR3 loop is CASSGGGGTADTQYF. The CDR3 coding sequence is TGTGCCAGCAGCGGAGGCGGCGGGACCGCAGATACGCAGTATTTT.